This paragraph reports one TCR beta chain. Its antigen is unknown. This sample stems from a study of vaccination effects on CD4 cells after COVID-19. Background on the study: The cohort was immunized with two doses of either the BNT162b2 or mRNA-1273 vaccine.

Broader study findings: Vaccine- and infection-induced clones showed marked clonal contraction late following vaccination.

Only in-frame clones appear in the TCRdb table, and some are missing; sequencing was by immunoSEQ multiplex PCR. The data contain around 79,000 clones, about 78% of them singletons. This CDR3 has 17 residues. Per the germline V gene, CDR1 is SGHNT and CDR2 is YENEEA. V lost 4 bases and J lost 1, with 17 bases in between. Pools of viral peptides were used by the ViraFEST assay to expand antigen-specific CD4+ T cells ahead of sequencing. Cells that had been cultured for roughly ten days were the source of isolated CD4+ T cells. Having tested negative for nucleocapsid antibodies, the vaccine recipients showed no prior SARS-CoV-2 infection. Some 2 million PBMC were placed in each well, which was supplemented with approximately 9.7 IU/ml IL-2 and approximately 10 ug/ml peptides. Days 3 and 7 were when half the medium was replaced with IL-2 medium.

The V and J genes are TRBV11-3 and TRBJ1-5; tentative D call: TRBD1 (5 bases). This material consisted of CD4+ T cells from PBMCs cultured with SARS-CoV-2 spike peptides, taken before COVID-19 vaccination. This TCR came from a human donor who received a COVID-19 vaccine. The CDR3 reads CASSSPRTRDSNQPQHF. As DNA, the CDR3 is TGTGCCAGCAGCTCCCCCCGGACCCGGGACAGCAATCAGCCCCAGCATTTT.